These 29 T cell receptor beta chains were sequenced from one sample in a study of cytomegalovirus exposure and HLA in healthy donors. The PCR used 60 Vbeta and 13 Jbeta primers. TCRdb's copy holds only in-frame clones and misses some; the assay was immunoSEQ multiplex PCR. The table has about 120,000 clones, about 80% seen once. Sequencing used PBMCs. Receptors were obtained from a female donor in good health and CMV-seronegative.

The genes are TRBV29-1 and TRBJ1-1, with TRBD1 matching over 7 bases. The CDR3 extends over 12 amino acids. CDR1 and CDR2 from the germline V gene are SQVTM and ANQGSEA. V lost 4 bases to trimming and J lost 6 bases; unmatched junction nucleotides: 5. CDR3 sequence reads: CSVVAGQAEAFF. In nucleotides, the CDR3 is TGCAGCGTTGTGGCCGGACAGGCTGAAGCTTTCTTT.

The chain employs TRBV5-1 and TRBJ1-2; 7 bases align to TRBD1. The CDR3 loop spans 13 amino acids. The V segment lost 4 bases and the J segment 6 bases; nucleotides outside the gene matches: 6. CDR1 is SGHRS, CDR2 YFSETQ, per germline. Here the CDR3 DNA reads TGCGCCAGCAGCCCAGCAGGGGGTGATGGCTACACCTTC. It codes for CASSPAGGDGYTF.

The chain is built from TRBV7-2 and TRBJ1-5, with 8 nucleotides matching TRBD1. V shed 5 bases and J 4 bases; nucleotides not matched to a gene: 7. Germline CDR1 is SGHTA and CDR2 is FQGNSA. The CDR3 runs 15 residues. As DNA, the CDR3 is TGTGCCAGCAGCGGACAGGGATTAGGTAATCAGCCCCAGCATTTT. This codes for CASSGQGLGNQPQHF.

The V and J genes are TRBV15 and TRBJ1-1; 7 bases are a match to TRBD1. CDR1 is LNHNV and CDR2 is YYDKDF in the germline V gene (reference sequence). The CDR3 has 13 residues. Germline trimming cut 5 bases from V and 4 bases from J; bases unmatched to any gene: 4. The CDR3 here is CATSPDRATEAFF. CDR3 nucleotides: TGTGCCACCAGCCCAGACAGGGCCACTGAAGCTTTCTTT.

The gene calls are TRBV4-1 and TRBJ2-7; the match to TRBD2 covers 8 bases. CDR3 length: 18 residues. CDR1 and CDR2 (germline): MGHRA, YSYEKL. J was trimmed by 6 bases and V by 1 base; bases with no gene match: 17. CDR3 nucleotides: TGCGCCAGCAGCCAAGTAGGGCTAGCGGGTACCCCCGCGTCCGAGCAGTACTTC. It encodes CASSQVGLAGTPASEQYF.

This clone was found once. The V gene is TRBV13, the J gene TRBJ2-5; 12 nucleotides line up with TRBD2. The CDR3 loop spans 16 amino acids. J lost 3 bases, V lost 5 bases, and 7 bases had no gene match. In germline, CDR1 is PRHDT, CDR2 FYEKMQ (reference sequence). The DNA of the CDR3 is TGTGCCAGCAGCCCTGAAAGGACTAGCGGGGAAGAGACCCAGTACTTC. Translation gives CASSPERTSGEETQYF. Together with reference TRBV13 and TRBJ2-5, the CDR3 gives the full variable domain: AAGVIQSPRHLIKEKRETATLKCYPIPRHDTVYWYQQGPGQDPQFLISFYEKMQSDKGSIPDRFSAQQFSDYHSELNMSSLELGDSALYFCASSPERTSGEETQYFGPGTRLLVL.

The chain has TRBV30 and TRBJ2-5, with 9 bases that match TRBD2. The CDR3 runs to 16 residues. Trimming took 2 bases from V and 3 from J; bases not matched to a gene: 10. Germline lookup yields CDR1 GTSNPN and CDR2 SVGIG (reference sequence). Here the CDR3 DNA reads TGTGCCTGGAGTCCTCAGGGACTAGCAGACGAAGAGACCCAGTACTTC. As protein: CAWSPQGLADEETQYF.

This clone appeared a few times. The genes are TRBV5-6 and TRBJ1-4; D call uncertain. Germline lookup yields CDR1 SGHDT and CDR2 YYEEEE. The length of the CDR3 is 16 residues. Between the trimmed V and J ends, which lost 5 bases and 0 bases, there was a span of 14 bases. Written as DNA, the CDR3 is TGTGCCAGCAGAACAGCAGCCTCCGCAACTAATGAAAAACTGTTTTTT. It translates to CASRTAASATNEKLFF.

This clone was observed a single time. The chain recombines TRBV27 with TRBJ2-3; TRBD1 matches at 9 bases. Germline V CDR1 and CDR2: MNHEY, SMNVEV (reference sequence). Losses at the gene ends were 7 bases for V and 8 bases for J; bases not matched to a gene: 13. This CDR3 comprises 15 residues. The CDR3 region has the DNA TGTGCCAGCACTATTGGGACAGGGACGGTGGTTACGCAGTATTTT. Translation: CASTIGTGTVVTQYF.

The chain recombines TRBV4-1 with TRBJ2-1; 16 bases line up with TRBD2. The V segment lost 10 bases and the J segment 4 bases; nucleotides outside the gene matches: 13. Germline lookup yields CDR1 MGHRA and CDR2 YSYEKL. CDR3 length equals 18 residues. The chain's CDR3 is CATRKGTSGGASYNEQFF. In DNA form, the CDR3 reads TGCGCCACCCGTAAGGGGACTAGCGGGGGGGCCTCGTACAATGAGCAGTTCTTC.

This chain connects TRBV10-3 to TRBJ2-7; possible D gene TRBD1, 6 bases. Germline V lookup: CDR1 ENHRY, CDR2 SYGVKD. Trimming left V 6 bases short and J 5 bases short, with 11 bases between. The CDR3 covers 12 residues. CDR3 amino acids: CAIRGDRHEQYF. In DNA, the CDR3 is TGTGCCATCAGGGGAGACAGGCACGAGCAGTACTTC.

This clone was detected only once. V is TRBV6-1 and J is TRBJ1-2, with TRBD1 identical over 8 bases. This CDR3 is built from 14 residues. V trimming: 6 bases; J trimming: 3 bases; junction bases outside the gene matches: 6. From germline, CDR1 is MNHNS and CDR2 SASEGT. The CDR3 loop is CASRRTGWDYGYTF. CDR3 sequence (DNA): TGTGCCAGCAGGCGGACAGGGTGGGACTATGGCTACACCTTC.

This chain uses TRBV10-3 with TRBJ2-1, with TRBD2 identical over 9 bases. CDR3 size: 14 residues. V lost 7 bases to trimming and J lost 6 bases; unmatched junction nucleotides: 7. Germline V gene sequence: CDR1 ENHRY, CDR2 SYGVKD. CDR3 sequence (DNA): TGTGCCATCAAAGGCGGGGGGGGATCCAATGAGCAGTTCTTC. Its protein product is CAIKGGGGSNEQFF.

A few counts support this clone. V usage is TRBV9 and J usage is TRBJ2-3; 8 nucleotides line up with TRBD1. The CDR3 sequence is 13 residues long. V trimming: 4 bases; J trimming: 4 bases; junction bases outside the gene matches: 2. CDR1 is SGDLS, CDR2 YYNGEE, per germline. CDR3 residues: CASSWTGSDTQYF. For the CDR3, the DNA is TGTGCCAGCAGCTGGACAGGGTCAGATACGCAGTATTTT.

The chain links TRBV5-4 to TRBJ2-2; D unclear. The CDR3 loop spans 12 amino acids. From germline, CDR1 is SGHNT and CDR2 YYREEE (reference sequence). With 4 bases removed from V and 2 bases from J, the gap between germline ends came to 3 bases. The CDR3 reads CASSPNTGELFF. CDR3 DNA sequence: TGTGCCAGCAGCCCAAACACCGGGGAGCTGTTTTTT.

This chain joins TRBV18 and TRBJ1-6, with D possibly being TRBD1 (5 bases). Trimming took off 3 bases at V and 11 bases at J, with 17 bases between the two ends. The length of the CDR3 is 15 residues. The germline V gene has CDR1 KGHSH and CDR2 LQKENI. The CDR3 is CASSPTRGVSPPLHF. CDR3 nucleotides: TGTGCCAGCTCACCGACCCGGGGGGTGTCGCCACCCCTCCACTTT.

This clone has just one count. The chain employs TRBV7-9 and TRBJ1-4; 7 nucleotides line up with TRBD1. Per germline, CDR1 SEHNR and CDR2 FQNEAQ (reference sequence). The CDR3 is made up of 16 amino acids. The junction had 9 bases not matched to a gene; V was cut back by 1 base and J by 7 bases. The CDR3 DNA is TGTGCCAGCAGCTTAGGTCAACAGGGGCTGGGTGAAAAACTGTTTTTT. Its translation is CASSLGQQGLGEKLFF.

This rearrangement joins TRBV10-3 to TRBJ2-5; TRBD2 agrees at 9 bases. J lost 5 bases, V lost 4 bases, and 5 bases had no gene match. The germline V gene encodes CDR1 ENHRY and CDR2 SYGVKD. CDR3 size: 14 residues. The CDR3 sequence is CAISAGSGGETQYF. As DNA, the CDR3 is TGTGCCATCAGTGCTGGTAGCGGGGGCGAGACCCAGTACTTC.

The V and J genes are TRBV5-4 and TRBJ2-1; 8 nucleotides match TRBD1. Germline CDR1 SGHNT, CDR2 YYREEE (reference sequence). The V and J ends lost 0 bases and 0 bases, in that order; junction bases with no gene match: 2. This CDR3 has 16 residues. The CDR3 nucleotides read TGTGCCAGCAGCTTGGGGACAGGGCCCTCCTACAATGAGCAGTTCTTC. This gives the protein CASSLGTGPSYNEQFF.

This clone has more than one count but fewer than ten. The chain has TRBV18 and TRBJ1-5; D call uncertain. This CDR3 is built from 15 residues. Germline loops: CDR1 KGHSH, CDR2 LQKENI. Between the trimmed V and J ends, which lost 6 bases and 0 bases, there was a span of 12 bases. CDR3 DNA: TGTGCCAGCTCCCCCGTTTCCGGTAGCAATCAGCCCCAGCATTTT. As protein: CASSPVSGSNQPQHF.

The genes are TRBV5-6 and TRBJ2-6; 9 bases are shared with TRBD1. The germline CDR1 and CDR2 sequences are SGHDT and YYEEEE. The V segment lost 3 bases and the J segment 1 base; nucleotides outside the gene matches: 5. This CDR3 has 17 residues. CDR3 loop: CASSSGQGISGANVLTF. The CDR3 DNA sequence: TGTGCCAGCAGCTCGGGACAGGGAATTTCTGGGGCCAACGTCCTGACTTTC.

This clone was seen just once. The gene calls are TRBV19 and TRBJ2-1; TRBD1 agrees at 7 bases. The CDR3 runs to 14 residues. Germline loops: CDR1 LNHDA, CDR2 SQIVND (reference sequence). V shed 10 bases and J 5 bases; nucleotides not matched to a gene: 11. In DNA, the CDR3 is TGTGCCACCAGGACCCCGGGACAGAACAATGAGCAGTTCTTC. Its translation is CATRTPGQNNEQFF.

This clone was seen just once. This chain links TRBV7-9 with TRBJ1-6; TRBD1 is a possible D gene (6 bases). Germline lookup yields CDR1 SEHNR and CDR2 FQNEAQ (reference sequence). V was shortened by 5 bases and J by 5 bases, with 10 bases between the two germline ends. The CDR3 contains 14 residues. CDR3 in amino acids: CASSGNRDNSPLHF. In nucleotides, the CDR3 is TGTGCCAGCAGCGGAAACAGGGATAATTCACCCCTCCACTTT.

The V call is TRBV5-1, the J call TRBJ2-3; 8 bases are a match to TRBD1. After removal of 3 bases from V and 0 bases from J, the junction contained 9 bases not matched to a gene. The CDR3 is 17 amino acids. CDR1 SGHRS and CDR2 YFSETQ come from the germline V gene. The CDR3: CASSSPRTGHSTDTQYF. CDR3 nucleotide sequence: TGCGCCAGCAGCTCCCCGCGGACAGGGCACAGCACAGATACGCAGTATTTT. The full variable domain, rest sourced from reference TRBV5-1 and TRBJ2-3, is KAGVTQTPRYLIKTRGQQVTLSCSPISGHRSVSWYQQTPGQGLQFLFEYFSETQRNKGNFPGRFSGRQFSNSRSEMNVSTLELGDSALYLCASSSPRTGHSTDTQYFGPGTRLTVL.

The CDR3: CASSVGPGGAVNEQFF. CDR3 DNA sequence: TGTGCCAGCAGCGTGGGTCCCGGGGGGGCGGTAAATGAGCAGTTCTTC. The gene calls are TRBV9 and TRBJ2-1, with 8 bases that match TRBD2. The CDR3 is 16 amino acids. V lost 2 bases and J lost 7; bases outside the gene matches: 11. Germline V lookup: CDR1 SGDLS, CDR2 YYNGEE.

The DNA for the CDR3 is TGTGCCAGCAGCCCCCGGGGCAATCAGCCCCAGCATTTT. Translated, it gives CASSPRGNQPQHF. The V gene is TRBV7-9, the J gene TRBJ1-5; no clear D. The CDR3 totals 13 residues. Trimming cost V 5 bases and J 2 bases, with 7 bases left between them. CDR1 and CDR2 from the germline V gene are SEHNR and FQNEAQ (reference sequence).

V and J are TRBV9 and TRBJ2-3, with D unresolved. V lost 4 bases and J 6 bases, leaving 24 bases between the germline ends. The CDR3 runs to 17 residues. Looked up from germline, CDR1 is SGDLS and CDR2 is YYNGEE. The CDR3 is CASSSRGQAPWLDTQYF. CDR3 nucleotide sequence: TGTGCCAGCAGCTCCCGTGGCCAGGCCCCTTGGTTGGATACGCAGTATTTT. Filled out from reference TRBV9 and TRBJ2-3, the complete variable domain reads DSGVTQTPKHLITATGQRVTLRCSPRSGDLSVYWYQQSLDQGLQFLIQYYNGEERAKGNILERFSAQQFPDLHSELNLSSLELGDSALYFCASSSRGQAPWLDTQYFGPGTRLTVL.

V is TRBV7-9 and J is TRBJ2-3, with 7 bases fitting TRBD2. CDR1 is SEHNR, CDR2 FQNEAQ, per germline (reference sequence). CDR3 size: 16 residues. V shed 0 bases and J 1 base; nucleotides not matched to a gene: 4. CDR3 protein: CASSLAIAGGTDTQYF. The CDR3 DNA is TGTGCCAGCAGCTTAGCGATCGCGGGGGGCACAGATACGCAGTATTTT.

The V and J genes are TRBV19 and TRBJ1-2, with 9 bases that match TRBD1. The CDR3 totals 15 residues. Germline V gives CDR1 LNHDA, CDR2 SQIVND (reference sequence). With V trimmed by 3 bases and J by 1 base, 3 bases remained unmatched. The CDR3 DNA sequence: TGTGCCAGTAGTATTGCGGGACAGGGTAACTATGGCTACACCTTC. Its translation is CASSIAGQGNYGYTF.